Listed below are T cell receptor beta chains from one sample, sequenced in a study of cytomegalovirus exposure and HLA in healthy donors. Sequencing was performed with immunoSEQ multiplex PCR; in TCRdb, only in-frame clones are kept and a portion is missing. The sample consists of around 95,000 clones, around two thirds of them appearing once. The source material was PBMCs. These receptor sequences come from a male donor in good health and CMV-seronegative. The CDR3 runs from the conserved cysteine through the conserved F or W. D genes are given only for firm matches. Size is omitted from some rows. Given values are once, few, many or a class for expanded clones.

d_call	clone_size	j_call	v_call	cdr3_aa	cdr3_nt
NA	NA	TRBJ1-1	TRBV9	CASSAGASEAFF	TGTGCCAGCAGCGCCGGTGCGAGTGAAGCTTTCTTT
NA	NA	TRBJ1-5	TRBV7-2	CASGNGGAFPHF	TGTGCCAGCGGGAACGGGGGGGCCTTCCCGCATTTT
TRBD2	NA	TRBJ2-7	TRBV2	CASMVFGLAGGRYEQYF	TGTGCCAGCATGGTATTCGGACTAGCGGGAGGTCGGTACGAGCAGTACTTC
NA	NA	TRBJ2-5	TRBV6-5	CASSYSGTQQETQYF	TGTGCCAGCAGTTACTCTGGGACACAGCAAGAGACCCAGTACTTC
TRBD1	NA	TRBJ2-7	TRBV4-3	CASSHLRDRVYEQYF	TGCGCCAGCAGCCACCTCCGGGACAGGGTCTACGAGCAGTACTTC
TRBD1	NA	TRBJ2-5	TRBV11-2	CASSPGQDIGETQYF	TGTGCCAGCAGCCCGGGACAGGATATAGGGGAGACCCAGTACTTC
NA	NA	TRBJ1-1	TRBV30	CAWRPNKNTEAFF	TGTGCCTGGAGGCCGAACAAGAACACTGAAGCTTTCTTT
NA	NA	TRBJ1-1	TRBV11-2	CASSSGHRANTEAFF	TGTGCCAGCAGCTCTGGCCACAGGGCGAACACTGAAGCTTTCTTT
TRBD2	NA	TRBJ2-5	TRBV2	CASRETSGKETQYF	TGTGCCAGCAGGGAGACTAGCGGGAAGGAGACCCAGTACTTC
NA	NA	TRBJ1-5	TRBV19	CASSIVQGNQPQHF	TGTGCCAGTAGTATAGTCCAGGGCAATCAGCCCCAGCATTTT
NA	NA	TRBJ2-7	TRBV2	CASSEEKGGAYEQYF	TGTGCCAGCAGTGAAGAGAAAGGGGGTGCCTACGAGCAGTACTTC
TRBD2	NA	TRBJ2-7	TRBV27	CASSLGSGRPHEQYF	TGTGCCAGCAGTTTAGGGAGCGGGAGGCCCCACGAGCAGTACTTC
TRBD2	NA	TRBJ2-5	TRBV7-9	CASSTTSGSYETQYF	TGTGCCAGCAGCACTACTAGCGGGAGCTACGAGACCCAGTACTTC
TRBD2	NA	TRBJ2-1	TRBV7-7	CASSFRTSGRGEQFF	TGTGCTAGCAGCTTTAGGACTAGCGGGAGGGGTGAGCAGTTCTTC
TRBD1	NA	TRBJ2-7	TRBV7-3	CASSPTTFDPGQGSYEQYF	TGTGCCAGCAGCCCAACAACATTCGATCCGGGACAGGGCTCCTACGAGCAGTACTTC
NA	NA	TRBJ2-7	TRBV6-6	CASSTSGTYEQYF	TGTGCCAGCAGTACAAGCGGAACCTACGAGCAGTACTTC
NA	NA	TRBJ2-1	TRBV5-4	CATWRSSYNEQFF	TGTGCCACCTGGCGGAGCTCCTACAATGAGCAGTTCTTC
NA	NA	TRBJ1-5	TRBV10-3	CAISEFTGSNQPQHF	TGTGCCATCAGTGAGTTTACAGGGTCGAATCAGCCCCAGCATTTT
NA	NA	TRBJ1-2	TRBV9	CASSLRGGADGYTF	TGTGCCAGCAGCCTACGCGGGGGCGCGGATGGCTACACCTTC
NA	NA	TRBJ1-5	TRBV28	CASSSWTVNSNQPQHF	TGTGCCAGCAGTAGTTGGACAGTCAATAGCAATCAGCCCCAGCATTTT
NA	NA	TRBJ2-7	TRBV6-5	CASSDSGPRGEQYF	TGTGCCAGCAGCGACTCGGGACCCAGGGGCGAGCAGTACTTC
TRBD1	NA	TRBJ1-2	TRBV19	CASRDFRGPYGYTF	TGTGCCAGTAGAGACTTCAGGGGGCCCTATGGCTACACCTTC
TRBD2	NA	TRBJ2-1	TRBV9	CASSVTSGSGRNEQFF	TGTGCCAGCAGCGTTACTAGCGGGAGTGGAAGGAATGAGCAGTTCTTC
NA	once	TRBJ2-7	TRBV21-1	CASRQQGDNYEQYF	TGTGCCAGCAGGCAACAGGGGGACAACTACGAGCAGTACTTC
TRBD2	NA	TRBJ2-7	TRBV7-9	CASSPGSGVSYEQYF	TGTGCCAGCAGCCCAGGTAGCGGGGTCTCCTACGAGCAGTACTTC
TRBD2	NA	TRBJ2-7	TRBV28	CASSSSSGSFDEQYF	TGTGCCAGCAGTTCCTCTAGCGGGAGTTTTGACGAGCAGTACTTC
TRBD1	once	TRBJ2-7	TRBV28	CASSTDRMVYEQYF	TGTGCCAGCAGCACGGACAGGATGGTGTACGAGCAGTACTTC
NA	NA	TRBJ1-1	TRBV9	CASSGSGSTEAFF	TGTGCCAGCAGCGGGTCAGGGTCCACTGAAGCTTTCTTT
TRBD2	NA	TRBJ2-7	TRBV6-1	CASSEGLGLVEQYF	TGTGCCAGCAGTGAAGGTCTGGGACTAGTCGAGCAGTACTTC
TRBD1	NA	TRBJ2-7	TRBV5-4	CASSLYIGTGGDEQYF	TGTGCCAGCAGCTTGTACATTGGGACAGGAGGCGACGAGCAGTACTTC
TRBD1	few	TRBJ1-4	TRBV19	CASSELDRQNNEKLFF	TGTGCCAGTAGTGAATTGGACAGGCAGAATAATGAAAAACTGTTTTTT
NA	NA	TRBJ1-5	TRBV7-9	CASSQWGGGQHF	TGTGCCAGCAGTCAATGGGGTGGAGGCCAGCATTTT
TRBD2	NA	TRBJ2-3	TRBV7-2	CASSLTRTSGDTQYF	TGTGCCAGCAGCCTGACACGGACTAGCGGCGATACGCAGTATTTT
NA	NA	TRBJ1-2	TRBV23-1	CASSQGGPIPYTF	TGCGCCAGCAGTCAGGGGGGACCTATCCCTTACACCTTC
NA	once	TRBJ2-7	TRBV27	CASSLGQGTLYEQYF	TGTGCCAGCAGTTTAGGCCAGGGTACCCTTTACGAGCAGTACTTC
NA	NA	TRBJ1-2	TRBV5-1	CASSSDIYYGYTF	TGCGCCAGCAGCTCCGACATTTACTATGGCTACACCTTC
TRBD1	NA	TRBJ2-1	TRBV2	CASTGTEYNEQFF	TGTGCCAGCACCGGGACAGAGTACAATGAGCAGTTCTTC
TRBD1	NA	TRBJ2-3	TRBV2	CASSHTGTGLTDTQYF	TGTGCCAGCAGCCACACCGGGACAGGGCTCACAGATACGCAGTATTTT
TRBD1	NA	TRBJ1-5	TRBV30	CAWRQGADQPQHF	TGTGCCTGGAGACAGGGGGCTGATCAGCCCCAGCATTTT
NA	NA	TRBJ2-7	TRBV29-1	CSVERDTSSYEQYF	TGCAGCGTTGAACGGGACACAAGCTCCTACGAGCAGTACTTC
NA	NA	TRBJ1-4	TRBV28	CASNLQGALDEKLFF	TGTGCCAGCAATCTACAAGGGGCTTTGGATGAAAAACTGTTTTTT
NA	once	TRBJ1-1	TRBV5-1	CASSLGSTKNTEAFF	TGCGCCAGCAGCTTGGGATCGACAAAGAACACTGAAGCTTTCTTT
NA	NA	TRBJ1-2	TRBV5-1	CASSPGHSNYGYTF	TGCGCCAGCAGCCCGGGACACTCTAACTATGGCTACACCTTC
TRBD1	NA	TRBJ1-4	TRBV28	CASSLEGTANEKLFF	TGTGCCAGCAGTCTAGAGGGGACAGCTAATGAAAAACTGTTTTTT
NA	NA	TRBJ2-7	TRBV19	CASSRGRGQLYEQYF	TGTGCCAGTAGTAGGGGCCGCGGCCAATTGTACGAGCAGTACTTC
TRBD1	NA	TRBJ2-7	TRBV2	CASGKDRVPSGEQYF	TGTGCCAGCGGAAAAGACAGGGTCCCATCGGGCGAGCAGTACTTC
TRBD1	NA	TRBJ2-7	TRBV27	CASSKRWGTGQDEQYF	TGTGCCAGCAGTAAAAGATGGGGGACAGGGCAGGACGAGCAGTACTTC
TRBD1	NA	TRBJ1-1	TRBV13	CASREEGQGGYTEAFF	TGTGCCAGCAGGGAAGAAGGACAGGGGGGGTACACTGAAGCTTTCTTT
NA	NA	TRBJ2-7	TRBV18	CASSARGPDYEQYF	TGTGCCAGCTCCGCCCGAGGGCCGGACTACGAGCAGTACTTC
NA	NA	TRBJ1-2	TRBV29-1	CSVAELTVAPNYGYTF	TGCAGCGTCGCAGAACTTACAGTGGCTCCTAACTATGGCTACACCTTC
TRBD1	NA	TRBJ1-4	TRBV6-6	CASSYDRGQTNEKLFF	TGTGCCAGCAGTTACGACAGGGGGCAAACTAATGAAAAACTGTTTTTT
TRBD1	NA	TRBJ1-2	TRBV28	CASSLSTGGSGYGYTF	TGTGCCAGCAGTTTAAGTACAGGGGGCTCGGGCTATGGCTACACCTTC
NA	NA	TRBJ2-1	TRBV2	CASTGDNEQFF	TGTGCCAGCACTGGAGACAATGAGCAGTTCTTC